The 23 T cell receptor beta chains in this list originate from one sample, sequenced in a study of cytomegalovirus exposure and HLA in healthy donors. In the PCR, 60 Vbeta and 13 Jbeta primers were used. Some clones are missing from TCRdb's copy, which holds only in-frame ones; the method was immunoSEQ multiplex PCR. The sample has about 160,000 clones; the top ten hold roughly 2%. The sequenced material came from PBMCs. These receptors were collected from a man aged 25-45 years in good health and CMV-seronegative.

The chain is built from TRBV18 and TRBJ2-7, with D perhaps TRBD1 (6 bases). CDR3 length equals 14 residues. Trimming pared 0 bases from V and 2 bases from J, leaving 8 bases between. CDR1 KGHSH and CDR2 LQKENI come from the germline V gene. The CDR3 nucleotides are TGTGCCAGCTCACCACCAACAGGGCCCTACGAGCAGTACTTC. It is translated as CASSPPTGPYEQYF.

J is TRBJ2-3 and V is TRBV19; the match to TRBD2 covers 13 bases. The CDR3 contains 16 residues. After removal of 1 base from V and 4 bases from J, the junction contained 2 bases not matched to a gene. The germline V gene has CDR1 LNHDA and CDR2 SQIVND (reference sequence). The CDR3 spells CASSIGGLAGADTQYF. CDR3 coding DNA: TGTGCCAGTAGTATAGGAGGACTAGCGGGAGCAGATACGCAGTATTTT.

V is TRBV11-3 and J is TRBJ1-1, with D unclear. V was trimmed by 0 bases and J by 5 bases, leaving 16 bases between them. The CDR3 is made up of 16 amino acids. Germline loops: CDR1 SGHNT, CDR2 YENEEA. CDR3 in DNA: TGTGCCAGCAGCTTAGAGCCCAGGCCATATAGGACTGAAGCTTTCTTT. It encodes CASSLEPRPYRTEAFF.

The rearrangement uses TRBV18 and TRBJ2-6, with a weak D call TRBD2 (5 bases). The CDR3 totals 20 residues. V was cut by 4 bases and J by 0 bases, with 22 bases left in between. Germline V lookup: CDR1 KGHSH, CDR2 LQKENI. In DNA form, the CDR3 reads TGTGCCAGCTCACACTTGTATTTAAGCGGAGATAACTCTGGGGCCAACGTCCTGACTTTC. This sequence encodes CASSHLYLSGDNSGANVLTF.

V is TRBV5-1 and J is TRBJ2-1, with D possibly matching TRBD1 (5 bases). The CDR3 length is 15 residues. V lost 1 base and J 7 bases, leaving 15 bases between the germline ends. CDR1 is SGHRS and CDR2 is YFSETQ in the germline V gene. DNA for the CDR3: TGCGCCAGCAGCTTGTCCCAGGGCCGTCTAAATGAGCAGTTCTTC. It specifies CASSLSQGRLNEQFF.

The rearrangement uses TRBV7-8 and TRBJ2-3, with 12 bases identical to TRBD2. J was trimmed by 6 bases and V by 5 bases; bases with no gene match: 9. The CDR3 extends over 16 amino acids. Germline V CDR1 and CDR2: SGHVS, FQNEAQ. The DNA of the CDR3 is TGTGCCAGCAGCGCCCTAGCGGGGGGGGGCTGGGATACGCAGTATTTT. It translates to CASSALAGGGWDTQYF.

V and J are TRBV19 and TRBJ1-5; 7 nucleotides line up with TRBD1. This CDR3 is built from 13 residues. V gave up 10 bases and J gave up 7 bases; unmatched junction bases: 10. CDR1 is LNHDA, CDR2 SQIVND, per germline (reference sequence). The CDR3, as DNA: TGTGCCACTCGAACAGGGGCTCGGCAGCCCCAGCATTTT. Translation: CATRTGARQPQHF. Complete variable domain (other parts from reference TRBV19 and TRBJ1-5): DGGITQSPKYLFRKEGQNVTLSCEQNLNHDAMYWYRQDPGQGLRLIYYSQIVNDFQKGDIAEGYSVSREKKESFPLTVTSAQKNPTAFYLCATRTGARQPQHFGDGTRLSIL.

CDR3 region: CASSLGVRSNQPQHF. CDR3 DNA sequence: TGTGCCAGCAGCTTAGGAGTCAGGAGCAATCAGCCCCAGCATTTT. The V gene is TRBV7-8, the J gene TRBJ1-5; D is unclear. Trimming left V 1 base short and J 1 base short, with 8 bases between. CDR1 SGHVS and CDR2 FQNEAQ come from the germline V gene. The CDR3 runs to 15 residues.

The chain uses TRBV12-5 and TRBJ2-2, with no clear D. The germline V and J ends were trimmed by 5 bases and 2 bases, with 9 bases remaining between them. CDR1 LGHNT and CDR2 FRNRAP come from the germline V gene. This CDR3 spans 14 amino acids. This chain's CDR3 is CASGGPQNTGELFF. CDR3 sequence (DNA): TGTGCTAGTGGTGGGCCTCAAAACACCGGGGAGCTGTTTTTT. The complete variable domain, with remaining parts taken from reference TRBV12-5 and TRBJ2-2, reads DARVTQTPRHKVTEMGQEVTMRCQPILGHNTVFWYRQTMMQGLELLAYFRNRAPLDDSGMPKDRFSAEMPDATLATLKIQPSEPRDSAVYFCASGGPQNTGELFFGEGSRLTVL.

The rearrangement joins TRBV27 to TRBJ1-2, with D perhaps TRBD1 (5 bases). Trimming took 6 bases from V and 6 from J, leaving 17 bases between them. This CDR3 comprises 14 residues. Germline V lookup: CDR1 MNHEY, CDR2 SMNVEV (reference sequence). This chain's CDR3 is CASRAQGRADGYTF. The CDR3 bases are TGTGCCAGCAGGGCCCAGGGCAGGGCAGATGGCTACACCTTC.

The rearrangement links TRBV2 to TRBJ1-2; 8 bases line up with TRBD1. CDR1 SNHLY and CDR2 FYNNEI come from the germline V gene. V lost 6 bases, J lost 4 bases, and 7 bases stayed unmatched. The CDR3 covers 14 residues. CDR3 residues: CASRLGQAAYGYTF. CDR3 sequence (DNA): TGTGCCAGCAGGCTGGGACAGGCCGCCTATGGCTACACCTTC.

This sequence joins TRBV6-1 and TRBJ2-7; D perhaps matches TRBD2 (6 bases). This CDR3 has 14 amino acids. Between the trimmed V and J ends, which lost 2 bases and 0 bases, there was a span of 8 bases. In germline, CDR1 is MNHNS, CDR2 SASEGT. The CDR3 region has the DNA TGTGCCAGCAGTGAAAGGCGGGACTCCTACGAGCAGTACTTC. Translating gives CASSERRDSYEQYF.

The V gene is TRBV7-2, the J gene TRBJ2-2; D gene uncertain. Germline V gene lookup returns CDR1 SGHTA and CDR2 FQGNSA. Trimming cost V 4 bases and J 1 base, with 7 bases left between them. This CDR3 spans 14 amino acids. CDR3 nucleotides: TGTGCCAGCAGCTCTTACGGGAACACCGGGGAGCTGTTTTTT. Residues: CASSSYGNTGELFF.

This rearrangement joins TRBV5-5 to TRBJ2-7; D gene unclear. This CDR3 comprises 14 residues. Germline values: CDR1 SGHKS, CDR2 YYEKEE (reference sequence). V lost 0 bases and J lost 5, with 12 bases in between. DNA for the CDR3: TGTGCCAGCAGCTTGGGAATCTTTACAGACGAGCAGTACTTC. Translation: CASSLGIFTDEQYF.

CDR3 coding DNA: TGCGCCAGCACCCCAGAGGTGCCCTACGAGCAGTACTTC. This sequence encodes CASTPEVPYEQYF. The rearrangement joins TRBV5-1 to TRBJ2-7, with unresolved D. This CDR3 region has 13 residues. The germline V and J ends were trimmed by 6 bases and 2 bases, with 12 bases remaining between them. Germline V gene data show CDR1 as SGHRS and CDR2 as YFSETQ.

The V call is TRBV10-1, the J call TRBJ2-1; TRBD2 agrees at 8 bases. CDR1 is WNHNN and CDR2 is SYGVQD in the germline V gene (reference sequence). Trimming removed 2 bases from V and 1 base from J; junction bases left unmatched: 7. This CDR3 region has 17 residues. The CDR3 loop reads CASSEGSSGISYNEQFF. CDR3 coding DNA: TGCGCCAGCAGTGAGGGGAGTAGCGGGATATCCTACAATGAGCAGTTCTTC.

The J gene is TRBJ2-7, the V gene TRBV10-2; 8 nucleotides match TRBD2. From germline, CDR1 is WSHSY and CDR2 SAAADI. The CDR3 spans 15 residues. With V trimmed by 0 bases and J by 7 bases, 8 bases remained unmatched. The CDR3 nucleotides are TGCGCCAGCAGTGAGTCGGGACTAGGGAGGGGTGAGCAGTACTTC. This translates into CASSESGLGRGEQYF.

V gene TRBV5-4 combines with J gene TRBJ2-5; D is perhaps TRBD2 (5 bases). V lost 4 bases, J lost 2 bases, and 18 bases lay in between. The CDR3 contains 16 residues. Looked up from germline, CDR1 is SGHNT and CDR2 is YYREEE (reference sequence). The CDR3 sequence: CASSETLGATQETQYF. In DNA form, the CDR3 reads TGTGCCAGCAGCGAAACACTGGGAGCGACTCAAGAGACCCAGTACTTC. The full variable domain, with the rest looked up from reference TRBV5-4 and TRBJ2-5, is ETGVTQSPTHLIKTRGQQVTLRCSSQSGHNTVSWYQQALGQGPQFIFQYYREEENGRGNFPPRFSGLQFPNYSSELNVNALELDDSALYLCASSETLGATQETQYFGPGTRLLVL.

This chain connects TRBV7-6 to TRBJ1-3; 7 positions agree with TRBD1. The J segment lost 9 bases and the V segment lost 4 bases, leaving 9 bases of the junction unmatched. Germline V CDR1 and CDR2: SGHVS, FNYEAQ. The CDR3 has 14 amino acids. The CDR3, as DNA: TGTGCCAGCAGCTACCAGACAGGGTCGGGCACCATATATTTT. This gives the protein CASSYQTGSGTIYF.

V usage is TRBV29-1 and J usage is TRBJ1-2, with D perhaps matching TRBD1 (5 bases). This CDR3 has 12 amino acids. Germline V gene lookup returns CDR1 SQVTM and CDR2 ANQGSEA. Trimming left V 4 bases short and J 3 bases short, with 9 bases between. The CDR3 nucleotides are TGCAGCGTTGGGGGCGGATACTATGGCTACACCTTC. Protein product: CSVGGGYYGYTF.

The chain employs TRBV9 and TRBJ2-2; no reliable D call. The CDR3 covers 15 residues. Germline V gives CDR1 SGDLS, CDR2 YYNGEE. Trimming removed 0 bases from V and 0 bases from J, with 6 bases in between. In DNA, the CDR3 is TGTGCCAGCAGCGTAGGTTCCGCGAACACCGGGGAGCTGTTTTTT. Translation: CASSVGSANTGELFF.

Regarding this clone: This sample also contains other DNA sequences that code for the same CDR3. This sequence joins TRBV7-9 and TRBJ2-7; 7 bases match TRBD1. The J segment lost 3 bases and the V segment lost 3 bases, leaving 2 bases of the junction unmatched. Germline V gives CDR1 SEHNR, CDR2 FQNEAQ (reference sequence). This CDR3 spans 13 amino acids. This chain's CDR3 is CASSLGDSYEQYF. The CDR3 coding sequence is TGTGCCAGCAGCTTGGGGGACAGCTACGAGCAGTACTTC.

V is TRBV5-1 and J is TRBJ2-2; D not resolved. This CDR3 region has 12 residues. CDR1 is SGHRS and CDR2 is YFSETQ in the germline V gene. V gave up 7 bases and J gave up 8 bases, with 12 bases separating them. CDR3 region: CASPTPPGELFF. In DNA, the CDR3 is TGCGCCAGCCCTACTCCCCCGGGGGAGCTGTTTTTT. Full variable domain (rest looked up from reference TRBV5-1 and TRBJ2-2): KAGVTQTPRYLIKTRGQQVTLSCSPISGHRSVSWYQQTPGQGLQFLFEYFSETQRNKGNFPGRFSGRQFSNSRSEMNVSTLELGDSALYLCASPTPPGELFFGEGSRLTVL.